A single sample gave rise to the 23 T cell receptor beta chains below, sequenced in a study of cytomegalovirus exposure and HLA in healthy donors. Only in-frame clones appear in the TCRdb table, and some are missing; sequencing was by immunoSEQ multiplex PCR. The sample shows some 260,000 clones, roughly 91% of them seen only once. Sequencing was carried out using PBMCs. The receptors stem from a woman in her 30s in good health and CMV-seronegative.

The sample holds one count of this clone. The chain has TRBV29-1 and TRBJ2-5; 8 positions agree with TRBD1. Germline V gene data show CDR1 as SQVTM and CDR2 as ANQGSEA. The CDR3 length is 14 residues. After removal of 6 bases from V and 5 bases from J, the junction contained 11 bases not matched to a gene. This chain's CDR3 is CSVERTGRYETQYF. CDR3 coding DNA: TGCAGCGTGGAACGGACAGGGAGATATGAGACCCAGTACTTC.

This rearrangement joins TRBV7-2 to TRBJ2-5; the D is unclear. Per germline, CDR1 SGHTA and CDR2 FQGNSA. This CDR3 spans 14 amino acids. The V and J ends lost 3 bases and 3 bases respectively, with 11 bases between them. In DNA, the CDR3 is TGTGCCAGCAGCTTTTATCTAACGAAAGAGACCCAGTACTTC. Protein: CASSFYLTKETQYF.

J is TRBJ2-7 and V is TRBV7-8, with no clear D. This CDR3 spans 12 amino acids. V shed 5 bases and J shed 2 bases, with 7 bases lying between them. Germline CDR1 is SGHVS and CDR2 is FQNEAQ. The CDR3 loop is CASSDTTYEQYF. The CDR3 coding sequence is TGTGCCAGCAGCGACACCACCTACGAGCAGTACTTC. The full variable domain, with the rest looked up from reference TRBV7-8 and TRBJ2-7, is GAGVSQSPRYKVAKRGQDVALRCDPISGHVSLFWYQQALGQGPEFLTYFQNEAQLDKSGLPSDRFFAERPEGSVSTLKIQRTQQEDSAVYLCASSDTTYEQYFGPGTRLTVT.

The chain is built from TRBV29-1 and TRBJ1-2; 7 bases line up with TRBD1. The V gene's germline CDR1 is SQVTM and CDR2 ANQGSEA. CDR3 length: 15 residues. After removal of 2 bases from V and 0 bases from J, the junction contained 6 bases not matched to a gene. The CDR3 protein is CSVESLGTANYGYTF. Written as DNA, the CDR3 is TGCAGCGTTGAATCTCTCGGGACAGCTAACTATGGCTACACCTTC.

The J gene is TRBJ2-3, the V gene TRBV9, with 8 nucleotides matching TRBD1. This CDR3 is built from 14 residues. CDR1 and CDR2 (germline): SGDLS, YYNGEE. J gave up 4 bases and V 1 base, and 2 bases lay outside the gene matches. The CDR3 bases are TGTGCCAGCAGCGTATTACAGGGGGCAGATACGCAGTATTTT. Protein: CASSVLQGADTQYF.

The genes are TRBV27 and TRBJ2-7, with a tentative D call TRBD2 (6 bases). This CDR3 is 15 amino acids long. Germline V CDR1 and CDR2: MNHEY, SMNVEV (reference sequence). The germline V and J ends were trimmed by 0 bases and 3 bases, with 12 bases remaining between them. The CDR3 protein is CASSLSIAANYEQYF. CDR3 bases: TGTGCCAGCAGTTTATCGATAGCGGCCAACTACGAGCAGTACTTC.

V is TRBV4-1 and J is TRBJ1-4; 8 positions match TRBD1. Germline V CDR1 and CDR2: MGHRA, YSYEKL. The trim removed 1 base at V and 7 bases at J, leaving 8 bases unmatched. CDR3 length: 16 residues. The CDR3 region is CASSQGQGPLGEKLFF. The CDR3 region has the DNA TGCGCCAGCAGCCAAGGACAGGGGCCTTTGGGTGAAAAACTGTTTTTT.

The chain recombines TRBV21-1 with TRBJ1-5. TRBV21-1 is marked as a pseudogene. The CDR3 sequence is 18 residues long. The CDR3 is CASSKETRGACGNQPQHF. The CDR3 DNA follows: TGTGCCAGCAGCAAAGAGACTCGGGGGGCGTGTGGCAATCAGCCCCAGCATTTT.

This clone showed up just once. J is TRBJ2-7 and V is TRBV29-1; no clear D. The length of the CDR3 is 13 residues. Trimming removed 4 bases at V and 1 base at J, with 11 bases between. Germline V gene lookup returns CDR1 SQVTM and CDR2 ANQGSEA. The CDR3 protein is CSVAAIHSYEQYF. In DNA form, the CDR3 reads TGCAGCGTTGCCGCCATCCATTCCTACGAGCAGTACTTC.

The gene calls are TRBV15 and TRBJ1-2, with TRBD1 matching 7 bases. The V gene end was trimmed by 0 bases and the J gene end by 4 bases; junction bases not matched to a gene: 8. CDR1 is LNHNV and CDR2 is YYDKDF in the germline V gene (reference sequence). This CDR3 is 16 amino acids long. The CDR3 nucleotides read TGTGCCACCAGCAGAGATAAGGGGGCTCAGATCTATGGCTACACCTTC. It encodes CATSRDKGAQIYGYTF.

The rearrangement uses TRBV28 and TRBJ1-1, with 7 bases that match TRBD1. The CDR3 extends over 14 amino acids. Germline lookup yields CDR1 MDHEN and CDR2 SYDVKM. After removal of 11 bases from V and 2 bases from J, the junction contained 11 bases not matched to a gene. Here the CDR3 DNA reads TGTGCCTCAGGGCGCAGGGGGACCAACACTGAAGCTTTCTTT. This gives the protein CASGRRGTNTEAFF.

The rearrangement joins TRBV27 to TRBJ2-7; TRBD2 agrees at 7 bases. V lost 4 bases, J lost 4 bases, and 4 bases stayed unmatched. CDR1 and CDR2 (germline): MNHEY, SMNVEV (reference sequence). CDR3 length: 13 residues. DNA for the CDR3: TGTGCCAGCAGTTACGGGACTATGTACGAGCAGTACTTC. Its protein product is CASSYGTMYEQYF.

This chain links TRBV27 with TRBJ2-1, with 13 bases identical to TRBD2. This CDR3 is built from 15 residues. Trimming removed 6 bases from V and 8 bases from J; junction bases left unmatched: 7. Germline CDR1 reads MNHEY; CDR2 reads SMNVEV (reference sequence). The CDR3 sequence is CASSLPGLAGDEQFF. CDR3 nucleotides: TGTGCCAGCAGCCTCCCCGGACTAGCGGGAGATGAGCAGTTCTTC.

The rearrangement uses TRBV6-5 and TRBJ2-3; 7 positions match TRBD2. Looked up from germline, CDR1 is MNHEY and CDR2 is SVGAGI. Unmatched junction bases numbered 3, after V lost 5 bases and J lost 7 bases. The CDR3 runs to 12 residues. Here the CDR3 DNA reads TGTGCCAGCAGTGGGGAGGGGAATACGCAGTATTTT. Translated, it gives CASSGEGNTQYF.

The CDR3 here is CASSPAQQGEAEAFF. The DNA for the CDR3 is TGCGCCAGCAGCCCTGCGCAGCAGGGGGAGGCTGAAGCTTTCTTT. The V and J genes are TRBV4-3 and TRBJ1-1; 7 bases are shared with TRBD1. The germline CDR1 and CDR2 sequences are LGHNA and YSLEER. The V and J ends lost 4 bases and 6 bases, in that order; junction bases with no gene match: 11. This CDR3 comprises 15 residues.

The rearrangement links TRBV29-1 to TRBJ2-7; D may be TRBD1 (6 bases). The CDR3 is made up of 14 amino acids. V lost 6 bases, J lost 4 bases, and 19 bases lay in between. Per germline, CDR1 SQVTM and CDR2 ANQGSEA. The CDR3 bases are TGCAGCGTAACGGAAGGGGGAGAGGAATACGAGCAGTACTTC. Its protein is CSVTEGGEEYEQYF.

This rearrangement joins TRBV12-5 to TRBJ2-4; D is perhaps TRBD2 (5 bases). Germline lookup yields CDR1 LGHNT and CDR2 FRNRAP. Trimming left V 2 bases short and J 10 bases short, with 15 bases between. The CDR3 has 14 amino acids. The CDR3 region is CASGLSEAPGIQYF. The DNA of the CDR3 is TGTGCTAGTGGTTTGTCCGAGGCACCGGGGATTCAGTACTTC. The full variable domain, in which reference TRBV12-5 and TRBJ2-4 provide the parts outside the CDR3, is DARVTQTPRHKVTEMGQEVTMRCQPILGHNTVFWYRQTMMQGLELLAYFRNRAPLDDSGMPKDRFSAEMPDATLATLKIQPSEPRDSAVYFCASGLSEAPGIQYFGAGTRLSVL.

This clone was detected once. The CDR3 loop reads CASRNTGNQPQHF. The CDR3 region has the DNA TGTGCCAGCAGAAATACAGGGAATCAGCCCCAGCATTTT. The genes are TRBV7-2 and TRBJ1-5; weak D call: TRBD1 (6 bases). Germline-derived CDR1 and CDR2 are SGHTA and FQGNSA. This CDR3 has 13 residues. V was pared by 6 bases and J by 4 bases, with 10 bases between.

The chain recombines TRBV19 with TRBJ2-2, with D hard to call. This CDR3 region has 15 residues. Germline loops: CDR1 LNHDA, CDR2 SQIVND (reference sequence). V shed 0 bases and J shed 2 bases, with 7 bases lying between them. The CDR3 sequence: CASSIDAGNTGELFF. For the CDR3, the DNA is TGTGCCAGTAGTATAGACGCAGGAAACACCGGGGAGCTGTTTTTT.

This chain connects TRBV14 to TRBJ1-2, with TRBD1 as a possible D gene (5 bases). The CDR3 runs to 16 residues. V lost 0 bases to trimming and J lost 7 bases, with 18 bases between them. Germline CDR1 SGHDN, CDR2 FVKESK. In DNA form, the CDR3 reads TGTGCCAGCAGCCAAGATGGGACTCAATCTGTGGGTGGCTACACCTTC. As protein: CASSQDGTQSVGGYTF.

The chain combines TRBV11-2 with TRBJ2-7; D is uncertain. CDR3 length equals 11 residues. V was pared by 5 bases and J by 1 base, with 3 bases between. The germline CDR1 and CDR2 sequences are SGHAT and FQNNGV. CDR3 DNA: TGTGCCAGCAGCGAGTCCTACGAGCAGTACTTC. The encoded protein is CASSESYEQYF.

The chain links TRBV5-4 to TRBJ2-5; TRBD1 aligns across 9 bases. The germline CDR1 and CDR2 sequences are SGHNT and YYREEE (reference sequence). The CDR3 consists of 15 residues. The junction had 5 bases not matched to a gene; V was cut back by 0 bases and J by 5 bases. The CDR3 region has the DNA TGTGCCAGCAGCTTGGGGGCCGGACAGGGGGAGACCCAGTACTTC. Its translation is CASSLGAGQGETQYF.

This chain uses TRBV27 with TRBJ2-2; a weak D match, TRBD1 (5 bases). Germline lookup yields CDR1 MNHEY and CDR2 SMNVEV (reference sequence). The length of the CDR3 is 14 residues. The germline V and J ends were trimmed by 6 bases and 6 bases, with 14 bases remaining between them. CDR3 in DNA: TGTGCCAGCAGCAGCATAACAGGAGCCGGGGAGCTGTTTTTT. Its translation: CASSSITGAGELFF.